This T cell receptor beta chain was sequenced during a study of identical twins. Broader study findings: Less excess twin sharing appeared in beta out-of-frame sequences. Alpha sequences that were out-of-frame and twin-shared showed an excess of low generation probability. Models predicted too little out-of-frame TCR alpha sharing in monozygotic twins. Fewer insertions characterized abundant cord blood beta clonotypes, whereas memory repertoires showed none.

Using its own MiXCR run on the 5' RACE reads, TCRdb lists one record per CDR3 protein. The sample includes around 490,000 distinct CDR3 sequences, about 20% seen only once; the top ten take 0.48%. To note about this clonotype: The antigen remains undetermined.

The CDR3 is 15 amino acids. The germline V gene encodes CDR1 KGHSH and CDR2 LQKENI. V shed 5 bases and J shed 0 bases, with 13 bases lying between them. The data were also submitted as part of a second study, on yellow fever vaccine responses in identical twins.

The TCR was taken from a woman aged 18-30 years in good health. Sequenced material: CD4+ T cells sorted from blood. The chain uses TRBV18 and TRBJ1-2; tentative D call: TRBD1 (6 bases). In DNA, the CDR3 is TGTGCCAGCTCAAACTCAGCAGGGGCTAACTATGGCTACACCTTC. Amino acid sequence: CASSNSAGANYGYTF.